These 15 T cell receptor beta chains originate from one sample sequenced in a study of T cell responses to AZD1222 COVID-19 vaccine. The table came from immunoSEQ multiplex PCR; TCRdb's copy has only in-frame clones and leaves some out. The table has 120,000 or so clones, approximately 84% seen once. The material was peripheral blood, obtained on day 0 of AZD1222 vaccination. The receptors derive from an adult in good health.

The genes are TRBV7-2 and TRBJ2-1; D not certain. This CDR3 has 13 amino acids. Germline values: CDR1 SGHTA, CDR2 FQGNSA. V lost 1 base to trimming and J lost 6 bases, with 7 bases between them. Here the CDR3 DNA reads TGTGCCAGCAGCTTAGTTCAGCCCAATGAGCAGTTCTTC. Its translation: CASSLVQPNEQFF.

The V and J genes are TRBV27 and TRBJ2-1; tentative D call: TRBD2 (5 bases). V dropped 6 bases and J dropped 4 bases, with 13 bases sitting between them. Germline CDR1 reads MNHEY; CDR2 reads SMNVEV (reference sequence). This CDR3 contains 14 residues. The CDR3 DNA follows: TGTGCCAGCAGAGGACTGGATCAGTACAATGAGCAGTTCTTC. Protein sequence: CASRGLDQYNEQFF.

J is TRBJ1-2 and V is TRBV6-5; 9 positions agree with TRBD1. Germline CDR1 MNHEY, CDR2 SVGAGI. The CDR3 runs 15 residues. Losses at the gene ends were 5 bases for V and 8 bases for J; bases not matched to a gene: 12. The CDR3 protein is CASSRGQGPFYGYTF. Here the CDR3 DNA reads TGTGCCAGCAGTCGCGGACAGGGGCCTTTTTACGGCTACACCTTC.

The V gene is TRBV4-3, the J gene TRBJ2-3, with a possible D match to TRBD2 (6 bases). V shed 1 base and J shed 5 bases, with 13 bases lying between them. Germline CDR1 is LGHNA and CDR2 is YSLEER. The CDR3 has 15 amino acids. Here the CDR3 reads CASSQVWAGQDTQYF. DNA for the CDR3: TGCGCCAGCAGCCAAGTCTGGGCGGGGCAAGATACGCAGTATTTT.

This clone was found once. The V and J genes are TRBV11-3 and TRBJ2-1, with TRBD1 matching over 8 bases. Germline lookup yields CDR1 SGHNT and CDR2 YENEEA. V lost 4 bases to trimming and J lost 6 bases; unmatched junction nucleotides: 8. CDR3 size: 15 residues. DNA of the CDR3: TGTGCCAGCAGCTGGAGAGGACAGGGCCCCAATGAGCAGTTCTTC. It specifies CASSWRGQGPNEQFF. Full variable domain (outside the CDR3, taken from reference TRBV11-3 and TRBJ2-1): EAGVVQSPRYKIIEKKQPVAFWCNPISGHNTLYWYLQNLGQGPELLIRYENEEAVDDSQLPKDRFSAERLKGVDSTLKIQPAELGDSAVYLCASSWRGQGPNEQFFGPGTRLTVL.

This sequence joins TRBV6-5 and TRBJ1-2, with D possibly being TRBD1 (6 bases). V was cut by 7 bases and J by 6 bases, with 18 bases left in between. Germline V gene sequence: CDR1 MNHEY, CDR2 SVGAGI. CDR3 length: 14 residues. CDR3 region: CASTEGGQGNGYTF. CDR3 DNA: TGTGCCAGCACCGAGGGGGGCCAGGGCAATGGCTACACCTTC.

The chain couples TRBV7-3 to TRBJ2-1; the match to TRBD2 covers 9 bases. Germline V gene data show CDR1 as SGHTA and CDR2 as FQGTGA. The length of the CDR3 is 16 residues. V was clipped by 5 bases and J by 7 bases; unmatched bases: 12. Here the CDR3 DNA reads TGTGCCAGCAGCATCACCGGGACTAGCCCGCGGAATGAGCAGTTCTTC. This translates into CASSITGTSPRNEQFF.

This clone has only one observation. The rearrangement joins TRBV5-6 to TRBJ2-1; no clear D gene. Per the germline V gene, CDR1 is SGHDT and CDR2 is YYEEEE. The CDR3 runs to 14 residues. V lost 0 bases and J 5 bases, leaving 9 bases between the germline ends. The CDR3 is CASSLGESDNEQFF. The CDR3 coding sequence is TGTGCCAGCAGCTTGGGCGAATCCGACAATGAGCAGTTCTTC. Based on the CDR3 plus reference TRBV5-6 and TRBJ2-1, the full variable domain is DAGVTQSPTHLIKTRGQQVTLRCSPKSGHDTVSWYQQALGQGPQFIFQYYEEEERQRGNFPDRFSGHQFPNYSSELNVNALLLGDSALYLCASSLGESDNEQFFGPGTRLTVL.

CDR3 nucleotide sequence: TGTGCCAGCCGTAAGGTGGGCCAGGCAAGCTCCTACGAGCAGTACTTC. Its protein is CASRKVGQASSYEQYF. The chain uses TRBV7-9 and TRBJ2-7; unclear D gene. Germline V lookup: CDR1 SEHNR, CDR2 FQNEAQ (reference sequence). V lost 8 bases and J 0 bases, leaving 20 bases between the germline ends. The CDR3 has 16 residues.

The rearrangement joins TRBV19 to TRBJ2-7, with 9 nucleotides matching TRBD1. Germline-derived CDR1 and CDR2 are LNHDA and SQIVND (reference sequence). Unmatched junction bases numbered 2, after V lost 4 bases and J lost 4 bases. This CDR3 is 13 amino acids long. This chain's CDR3 is CASSRQGGYEQYF. CDR3 coding DNA: TGTGCCAGTAGTAGACAGGGGGGATACGAGCAGTACTTC.

This clone was seen a few times. The rearrangement joins TRBV7-8 to TRBJ2-5, with 7 bases lining up with TRBD1. There are 13 residues in the CDR3. Trimming cost V 5 bases and J 3 bases; bases outside gene matches: 3. Germline V gene data show CDR1 as SGHVS and CDR2 as FQNEAQ. CDR3 loop: CASSKTGKETQYF. Here the CDR3 DNA reads TGTGCCAGCAGCAAGACAGGGAAAGAGACCCAGTACTTC.

The J gene is TRBJ2-7, the V gene TRBV15; 10 nucleotides agree with TRBD1. Germline V gives CDR1 LNHNV, CDR2 YYDKDF (reference sequence). This CDR3 is built from 15 residues. Germline trimming cut 1 base from V and 4 bases from J; bases unmatched to any gene: 4. CDR3 DNA: TGTGCCACCAGCAGAGCCGGGACAGGGGAATACGAGCAGTACTTC. Protein product: CATSRAGTGEYEQYF.

This clone appeared a single time. The V call is TRBV6-6, the J call TRBJ1-2; D uncertain. Germline V gives CDR1 MNHNY, CDR2 SVGAGI (reference sequence). The V end was cut by 3 bases, the J end by 8 bases, with 13 bases between. This CDR3 is built from 13 residues. CDR3 nucleotide sequence: TGTGCCAGCAGTTATGACCCCTCCAGGGGCTACACCTTC. It is translated as CASSYDPSRGYTF.

V and J are TRBV5-5 and TRBJ2-7; D possibly uses TRBD1 or TRBD2 (7 bases each). From germline, CDR1 is SGHKS and CDR2 YYEKEE (reference sequence). The CDR3 covers 16 residues. The V end lost 4 bases, the J end lost 2 bases, and 19 bases lay between the germline ends. The CDR3 here is CASSPTRGDSPYEQYF. The CDR3 nucleotides read TGTGCCAGCAGCCCAACCCGGGGGGACAGCCCCTACGAGCAGTACTTC.

The rearrangement links TRBV5-5 to TRBJ2-3, with 7 bases that match TRBD2. Germline CDR1 is SGHKS and CDR2 is YYEKEE (reference sequence). This CDR3 has 17 residues. V dropped 5 bases and J dropped 0; count of bases not matched to a gene: 12. The CDR3 nucleotides are TGTGCCAGCAGTTACGGGGGACGCGGGAGAAGCACAGATACGCAGTATTTT. It is translated as CASSYGGRGRSTDTQYF.